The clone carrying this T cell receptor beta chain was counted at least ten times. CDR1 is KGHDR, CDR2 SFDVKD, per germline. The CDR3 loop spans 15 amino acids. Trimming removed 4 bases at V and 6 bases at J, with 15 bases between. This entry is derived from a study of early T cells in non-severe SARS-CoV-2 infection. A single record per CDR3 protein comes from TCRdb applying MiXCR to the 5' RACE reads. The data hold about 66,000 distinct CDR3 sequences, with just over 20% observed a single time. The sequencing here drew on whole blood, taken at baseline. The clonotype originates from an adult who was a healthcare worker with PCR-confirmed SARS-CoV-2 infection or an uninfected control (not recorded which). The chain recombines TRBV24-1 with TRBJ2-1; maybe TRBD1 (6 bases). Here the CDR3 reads CATSDPRQASNEQFF. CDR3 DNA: TGTGCCACCAGTGACCCGAGACAGGCCAGCAATGAGCAGTTCTTC.